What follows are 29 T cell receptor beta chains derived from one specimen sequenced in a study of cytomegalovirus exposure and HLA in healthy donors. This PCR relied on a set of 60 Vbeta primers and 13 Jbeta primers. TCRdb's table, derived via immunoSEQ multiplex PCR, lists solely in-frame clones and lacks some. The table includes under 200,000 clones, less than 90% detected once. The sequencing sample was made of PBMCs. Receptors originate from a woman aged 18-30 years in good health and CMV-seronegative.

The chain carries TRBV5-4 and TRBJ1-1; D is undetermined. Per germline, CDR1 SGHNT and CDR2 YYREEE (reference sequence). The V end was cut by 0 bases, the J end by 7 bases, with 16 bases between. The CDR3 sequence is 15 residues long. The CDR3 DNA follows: TGTGCCAGCAGCTTGGATCTACCGGTGCGCGGTGAAGCTTTCTTT. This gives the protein CASSLDLPVRGEAFF.

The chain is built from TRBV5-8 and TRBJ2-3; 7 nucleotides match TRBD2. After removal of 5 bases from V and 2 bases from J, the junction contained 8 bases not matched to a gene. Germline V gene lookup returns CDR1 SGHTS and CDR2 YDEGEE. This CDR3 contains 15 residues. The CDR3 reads CASRPPGLLTDTQYF. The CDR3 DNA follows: TGTGCCAGCAGGCCACCGGGACTACTCACAGATACGCAGTATTTT.

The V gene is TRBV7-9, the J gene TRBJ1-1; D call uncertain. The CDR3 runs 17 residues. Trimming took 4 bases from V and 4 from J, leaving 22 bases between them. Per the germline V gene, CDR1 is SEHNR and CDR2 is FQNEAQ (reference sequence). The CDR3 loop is CASSSPSTAQPVTEAFF. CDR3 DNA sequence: TGTGCCAGCAGCTCCCCTTCGACTGCCCAACCGGTCACTGAAGCTTTCTTT.

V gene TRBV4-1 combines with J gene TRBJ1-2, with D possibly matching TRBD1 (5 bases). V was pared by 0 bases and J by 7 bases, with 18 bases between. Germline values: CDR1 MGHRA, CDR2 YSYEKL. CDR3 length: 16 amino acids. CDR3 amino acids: CASSQDPTPGRGGYTF. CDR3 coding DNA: TGCGCCAGCAGCCAAGACCCGACTCCAGGGAGGGGTGGCTACACCTTC.

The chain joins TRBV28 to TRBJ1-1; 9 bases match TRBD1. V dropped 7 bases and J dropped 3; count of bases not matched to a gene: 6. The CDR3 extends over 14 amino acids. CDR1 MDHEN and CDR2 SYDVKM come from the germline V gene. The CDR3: CASISGTGHTEAFF. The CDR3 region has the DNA TGTGCCAGCATTTCCGGGACAGGGCACACTGAAGCTTTCTTT.

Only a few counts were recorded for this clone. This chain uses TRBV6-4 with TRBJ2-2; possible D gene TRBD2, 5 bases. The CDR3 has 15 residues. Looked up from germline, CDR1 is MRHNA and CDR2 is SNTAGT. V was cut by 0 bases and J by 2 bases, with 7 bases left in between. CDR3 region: CASSDSRENTGELFF. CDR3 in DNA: TGTGCCAGCAGTGACTCGAGGGAAAACACCGGGGAGCTGTTTTTT.

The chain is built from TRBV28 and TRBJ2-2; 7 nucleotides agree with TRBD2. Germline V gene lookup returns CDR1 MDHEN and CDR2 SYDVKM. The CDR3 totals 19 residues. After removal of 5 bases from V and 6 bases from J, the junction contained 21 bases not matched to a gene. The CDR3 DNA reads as TGTGCCAGCAGTGCGCCCGTGACTAGCCCCGAGGGTGTGGCCGGGGAGCTGTTTTTT. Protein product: CASSAPVTSPEGVAGELFF.

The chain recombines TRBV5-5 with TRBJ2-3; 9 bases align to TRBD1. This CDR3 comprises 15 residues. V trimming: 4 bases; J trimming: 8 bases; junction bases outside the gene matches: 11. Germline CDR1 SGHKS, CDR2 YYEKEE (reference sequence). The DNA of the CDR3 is TGTGCCAGCAGCCCGGAGGTTGCGGACAGGGGTACGCAGTATTTT. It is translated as CASSPEVADRGTQYF.

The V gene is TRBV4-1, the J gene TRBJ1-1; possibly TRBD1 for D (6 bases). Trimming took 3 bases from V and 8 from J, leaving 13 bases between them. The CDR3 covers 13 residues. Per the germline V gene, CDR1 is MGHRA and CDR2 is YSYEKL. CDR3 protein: CASSHTGQREAFF. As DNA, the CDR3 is TGCGCCAGCAGCCACACGGGACAAAGAGAAGCTTTCTTT.

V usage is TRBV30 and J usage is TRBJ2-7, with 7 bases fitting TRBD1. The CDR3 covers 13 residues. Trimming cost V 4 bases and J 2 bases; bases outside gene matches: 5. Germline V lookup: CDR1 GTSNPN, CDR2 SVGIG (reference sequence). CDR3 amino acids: CAWTRQGTYEQYF. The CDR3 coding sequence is TGTGCCTGGACCCGACAGGGAACCTACGAGCAGTACTTC.

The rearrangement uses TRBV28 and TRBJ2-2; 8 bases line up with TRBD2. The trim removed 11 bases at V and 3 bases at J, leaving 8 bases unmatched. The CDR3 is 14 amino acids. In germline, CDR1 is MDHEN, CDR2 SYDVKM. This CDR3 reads CAEREGTYTGELFF. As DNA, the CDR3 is TGTGCCGAACGGGAGGGGACTTACACCGGGGAGCTGTTTTTT.

CDR3 sequence: CSASRGEAFF. As DNA, the CDR3 is TGCAGTGCTAGTAGGGGTGAAGCTTTCTTT. The chain uses TRBV20-1 and TRBJ1-1, with TRBD1 as a possible D gene (5 bases). V was clipped by 3 bases and J by 7 bases, with 6 bases between them. The CDR3 runs to 10 residues. The germline CDR1 and CDR2 sequences are DFQATT and SNEGSKA (reference sequence).

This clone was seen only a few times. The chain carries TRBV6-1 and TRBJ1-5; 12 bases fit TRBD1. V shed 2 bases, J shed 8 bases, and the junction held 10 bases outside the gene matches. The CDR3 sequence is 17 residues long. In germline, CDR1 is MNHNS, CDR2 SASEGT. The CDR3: CASSEMMGQGALEPQHF. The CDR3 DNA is TGTGCCAGCAGTGAAATGATGGGACAGGGGGCTCTGGAGCCCCAGCATTTT.

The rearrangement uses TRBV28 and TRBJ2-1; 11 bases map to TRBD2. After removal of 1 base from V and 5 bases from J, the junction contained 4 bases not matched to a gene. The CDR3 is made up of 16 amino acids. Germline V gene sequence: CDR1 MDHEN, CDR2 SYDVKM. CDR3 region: CASSLLAGGPNNEQFF. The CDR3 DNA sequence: TGTGCCAGCAGTTTATTAGCGGGAGGGCCGAACAATGAGCAGTTCTTC.

CDR3 coding DNA: TGCGCCAGCAGCTTGGCACAGGGAGCCTTCTACGAGCAGTACTTC. Protein sequence: CASSLAQGAFYEQYF. This chain joins TRBV5-1 and TRBJ2-7, with D possibly matching TRBD1 (6 bases). Trimming removed 0 bases at V and 3 bases at J, with 13 bases between. CDR1 is SGHRS, CDR2 YFSETQ, per germline. The CDR3 totals 15 residues. Based on the CDR3 plus reference TRBV5-1 and TRBJ2-7, the full variable domain is KAGVTQTPRYLIKTRGQQVTLSCSPISGHRSVSWYQQTPGQGLQFLFEYFSETQRNKGNFPGRFSGRQFSNSRSEMNVSTLELGDSALYLCASSLAQGAFYEQYFGPGTRLTVT.

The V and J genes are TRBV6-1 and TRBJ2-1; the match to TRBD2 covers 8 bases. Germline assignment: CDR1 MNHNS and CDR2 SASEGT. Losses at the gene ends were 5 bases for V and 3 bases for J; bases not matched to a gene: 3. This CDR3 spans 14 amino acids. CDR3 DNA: TGTGCCAGCAGTACCGGGACTAGCTACAATGAGCAGTTCTTC. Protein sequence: CASSTGTSYNEQFF.

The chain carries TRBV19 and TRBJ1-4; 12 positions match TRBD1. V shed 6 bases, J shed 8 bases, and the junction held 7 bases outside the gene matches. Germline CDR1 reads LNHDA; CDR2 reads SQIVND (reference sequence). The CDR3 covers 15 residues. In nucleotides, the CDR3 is TGTGCCAGTAGCCTAGGGACAGGGGGCGAGGAAAAACTGTTTTTT. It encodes CASSLGTGGEEKLFF.

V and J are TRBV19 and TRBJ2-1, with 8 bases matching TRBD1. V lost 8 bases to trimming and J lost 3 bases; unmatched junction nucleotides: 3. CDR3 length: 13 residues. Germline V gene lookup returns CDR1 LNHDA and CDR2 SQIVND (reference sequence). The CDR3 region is CASYDRGYNEQFF. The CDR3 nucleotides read TGTGCCAGTTATGACAGGGGCTACAATGAGCAGTTCTTC.

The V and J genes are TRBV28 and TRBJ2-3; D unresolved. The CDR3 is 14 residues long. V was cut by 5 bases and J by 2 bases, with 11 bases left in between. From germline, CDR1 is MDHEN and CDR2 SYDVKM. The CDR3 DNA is TGTGCCAGCAGTCCCCCCCCTACCACAGATACGCAGTATTTT. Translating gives CASSPPPTTDTQYF.

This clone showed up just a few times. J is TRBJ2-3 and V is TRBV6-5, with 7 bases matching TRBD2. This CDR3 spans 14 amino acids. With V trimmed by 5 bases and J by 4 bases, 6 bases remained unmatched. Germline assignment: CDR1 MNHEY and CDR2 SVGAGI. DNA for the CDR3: TGTGCCAGCAGTCACGGACTAGATCCAGATACGCAGTATTTT. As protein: CASSHGLDPDTQYF.

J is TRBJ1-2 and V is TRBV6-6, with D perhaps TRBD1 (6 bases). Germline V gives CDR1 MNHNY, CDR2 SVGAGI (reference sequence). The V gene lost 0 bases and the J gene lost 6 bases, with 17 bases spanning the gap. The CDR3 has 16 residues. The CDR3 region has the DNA TGTGCCAGCAGTTACTCGAGCGGCGGGGGCAGGGATGGCTACACCTTC. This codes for CASSYSSGGGRDGYTF.

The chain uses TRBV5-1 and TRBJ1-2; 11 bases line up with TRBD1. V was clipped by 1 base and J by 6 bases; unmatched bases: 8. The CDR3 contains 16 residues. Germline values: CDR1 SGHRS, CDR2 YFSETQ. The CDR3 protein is CASSLMERTGGDGYTF. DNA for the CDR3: TGCGCCAGCAGCTTGATGGAGAGGACAGGGGGCGATGGCTACACCTTC.

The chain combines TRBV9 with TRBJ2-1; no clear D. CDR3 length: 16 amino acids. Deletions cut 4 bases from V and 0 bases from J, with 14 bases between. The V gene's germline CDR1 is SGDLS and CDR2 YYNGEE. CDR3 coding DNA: TGTGCCAGCAGCCACGGAAGTTCGGGCTCCTACAATGAGCAGTTCTTC. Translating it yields CASSHGSSGSYNEQFF.

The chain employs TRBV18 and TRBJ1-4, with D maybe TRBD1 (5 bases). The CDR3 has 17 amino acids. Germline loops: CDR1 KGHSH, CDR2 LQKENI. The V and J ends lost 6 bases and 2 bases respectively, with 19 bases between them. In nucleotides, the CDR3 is TGTGCCAGCTCGCACGTGTCAGGGACTGGGACTAATGAAAAACTGTTTTTT. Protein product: CASSHVSGTGTNEKLFF. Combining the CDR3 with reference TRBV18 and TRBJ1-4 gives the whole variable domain NAGVMQNPRHLVRRRGQEARLRCSPMKGHSHVYWYRQLPEEGLKFMVYLQKENIIDESGMPKERFSAEFPKEGPSILRIQQVVRGDSAAYFCASSHVSGTGTNEKLFFGSGTQLSVL.

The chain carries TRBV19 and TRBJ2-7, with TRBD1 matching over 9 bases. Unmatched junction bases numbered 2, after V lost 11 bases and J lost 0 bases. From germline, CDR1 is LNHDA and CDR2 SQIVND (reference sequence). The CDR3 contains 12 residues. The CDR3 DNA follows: TGTGCCGGACAGGGGCACTCCTACGAGCAGTACTTC. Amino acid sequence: CAGQGHSYEQYF.

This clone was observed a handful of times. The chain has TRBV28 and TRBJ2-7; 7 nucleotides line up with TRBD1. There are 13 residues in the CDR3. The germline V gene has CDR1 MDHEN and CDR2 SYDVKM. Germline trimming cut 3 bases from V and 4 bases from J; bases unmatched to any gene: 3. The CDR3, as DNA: TGTGCCAGCAGTTTTCACAGGGGTTACGAGCAGTACTTC. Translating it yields CASSFHRGYEQYF.

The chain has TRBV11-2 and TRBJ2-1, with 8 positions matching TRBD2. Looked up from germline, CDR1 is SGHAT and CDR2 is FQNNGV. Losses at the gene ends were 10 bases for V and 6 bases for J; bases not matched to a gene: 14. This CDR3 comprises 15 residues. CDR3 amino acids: CATHDGTRRGNEQFF. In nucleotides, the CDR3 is TGTGCCACTCATGACGGGACTAGAAGGGGCAATGAGCAGTTCTTC. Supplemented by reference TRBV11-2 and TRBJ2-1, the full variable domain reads EAGVAQSPRYKIIEKRQSVAFWCNPISGHATLYWYQQILGQGPKLLIQFQNNGVVDDSQLPKDRFSAERLKGVDSTLKIQPAKLEDSAVYLCATHDGTRRGNEQFFGPGTRLTVL.

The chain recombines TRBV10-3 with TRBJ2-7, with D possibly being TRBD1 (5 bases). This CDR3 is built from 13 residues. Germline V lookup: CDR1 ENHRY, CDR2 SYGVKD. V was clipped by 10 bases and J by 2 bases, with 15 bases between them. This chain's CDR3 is CATGWGLTYEQYF. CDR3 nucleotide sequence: TGTGCCACCGGCTGGGGCCTCACCTACGAGCAGTACTTC.

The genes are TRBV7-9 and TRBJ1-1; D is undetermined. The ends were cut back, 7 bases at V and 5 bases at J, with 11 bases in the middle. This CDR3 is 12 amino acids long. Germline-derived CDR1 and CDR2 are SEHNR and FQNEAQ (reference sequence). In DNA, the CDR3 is TGTGCCAGCACCCCCGGTAGTACTGAAGCTTTCTTT. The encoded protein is CASTPGSTEAFF. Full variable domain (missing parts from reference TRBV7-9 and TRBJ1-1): DTGVSQNPRHKITKRGQNVTFRCDPISEHNRLYWYRQTLGQGPEFLTYFQNEAQLEKSRLLSDRFSAERPKGSFSTLEIQRTEQGDSAMYLCASTPGSTEAFFGQGTRLTVV.